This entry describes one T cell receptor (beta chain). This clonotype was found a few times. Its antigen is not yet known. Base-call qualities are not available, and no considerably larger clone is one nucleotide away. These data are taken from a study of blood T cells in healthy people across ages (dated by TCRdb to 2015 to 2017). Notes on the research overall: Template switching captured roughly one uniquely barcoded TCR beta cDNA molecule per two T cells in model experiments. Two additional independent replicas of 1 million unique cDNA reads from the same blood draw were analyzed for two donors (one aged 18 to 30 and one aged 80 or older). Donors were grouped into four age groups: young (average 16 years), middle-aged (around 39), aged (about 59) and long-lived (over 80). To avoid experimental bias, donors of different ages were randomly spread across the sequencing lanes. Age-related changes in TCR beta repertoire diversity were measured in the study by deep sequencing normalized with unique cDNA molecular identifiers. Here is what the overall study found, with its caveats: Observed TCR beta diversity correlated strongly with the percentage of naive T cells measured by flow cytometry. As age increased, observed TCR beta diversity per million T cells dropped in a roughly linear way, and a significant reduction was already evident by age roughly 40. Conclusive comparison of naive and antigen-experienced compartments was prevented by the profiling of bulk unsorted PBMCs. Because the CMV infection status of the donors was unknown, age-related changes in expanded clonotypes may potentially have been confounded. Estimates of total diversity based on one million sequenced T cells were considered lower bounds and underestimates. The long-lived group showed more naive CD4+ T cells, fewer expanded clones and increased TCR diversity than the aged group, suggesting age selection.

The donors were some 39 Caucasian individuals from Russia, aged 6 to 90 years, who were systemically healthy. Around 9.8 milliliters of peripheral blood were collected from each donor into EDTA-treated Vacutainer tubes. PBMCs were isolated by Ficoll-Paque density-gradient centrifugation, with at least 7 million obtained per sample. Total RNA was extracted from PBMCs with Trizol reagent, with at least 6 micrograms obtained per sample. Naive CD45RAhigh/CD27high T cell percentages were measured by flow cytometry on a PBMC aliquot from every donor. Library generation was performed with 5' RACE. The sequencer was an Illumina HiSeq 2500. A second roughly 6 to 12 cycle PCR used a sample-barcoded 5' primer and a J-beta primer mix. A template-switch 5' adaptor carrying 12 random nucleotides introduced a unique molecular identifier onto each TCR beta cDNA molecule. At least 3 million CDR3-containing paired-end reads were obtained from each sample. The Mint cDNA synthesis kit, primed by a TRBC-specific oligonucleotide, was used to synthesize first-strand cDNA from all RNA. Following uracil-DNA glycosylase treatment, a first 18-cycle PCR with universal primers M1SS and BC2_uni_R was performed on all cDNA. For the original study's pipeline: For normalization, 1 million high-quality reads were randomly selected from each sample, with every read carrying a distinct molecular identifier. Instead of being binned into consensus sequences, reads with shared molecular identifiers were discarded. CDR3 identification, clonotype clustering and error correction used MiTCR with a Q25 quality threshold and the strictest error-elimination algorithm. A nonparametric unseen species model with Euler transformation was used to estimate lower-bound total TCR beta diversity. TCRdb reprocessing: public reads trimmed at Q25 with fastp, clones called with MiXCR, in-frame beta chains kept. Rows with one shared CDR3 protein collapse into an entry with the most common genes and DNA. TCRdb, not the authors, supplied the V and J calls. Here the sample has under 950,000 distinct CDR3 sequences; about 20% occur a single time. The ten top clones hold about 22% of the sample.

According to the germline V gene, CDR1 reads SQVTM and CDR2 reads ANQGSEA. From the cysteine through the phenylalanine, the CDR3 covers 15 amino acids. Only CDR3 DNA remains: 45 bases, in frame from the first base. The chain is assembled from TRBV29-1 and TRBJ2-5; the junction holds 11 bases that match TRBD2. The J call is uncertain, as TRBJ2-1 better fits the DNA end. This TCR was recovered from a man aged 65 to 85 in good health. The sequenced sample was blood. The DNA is TGCAGCGTTGAAGACCCTAGCGGGGGGTACAATGAGCAGTTCTTC. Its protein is CSVEDPSGGYNEQFF.